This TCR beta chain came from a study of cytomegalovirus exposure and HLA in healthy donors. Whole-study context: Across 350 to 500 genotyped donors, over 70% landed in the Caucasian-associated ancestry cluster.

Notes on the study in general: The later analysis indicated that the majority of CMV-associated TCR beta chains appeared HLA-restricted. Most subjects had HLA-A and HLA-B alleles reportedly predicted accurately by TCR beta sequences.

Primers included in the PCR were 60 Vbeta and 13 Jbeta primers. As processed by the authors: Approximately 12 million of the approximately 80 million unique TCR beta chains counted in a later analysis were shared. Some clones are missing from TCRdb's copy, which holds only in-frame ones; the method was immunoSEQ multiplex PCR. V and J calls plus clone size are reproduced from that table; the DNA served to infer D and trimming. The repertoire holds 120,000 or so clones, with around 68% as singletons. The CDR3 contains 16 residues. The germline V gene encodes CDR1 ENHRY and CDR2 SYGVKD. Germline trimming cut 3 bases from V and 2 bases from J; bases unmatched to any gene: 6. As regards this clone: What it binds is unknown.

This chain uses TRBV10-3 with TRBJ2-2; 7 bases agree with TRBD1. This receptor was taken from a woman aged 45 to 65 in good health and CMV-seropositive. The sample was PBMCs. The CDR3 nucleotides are TGTGCCATCAGTGATTTAAAGGGGGCAAACACCGGGGAGCTGTTTTTT. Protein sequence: CAISDLKGANTGELFF.